The clone carrying this T cell receptor beta chain occurred a few times. Per the original methods: Reference gene primer amplification gave nucleated cell count estimates. The assay was immunoSEQ multiplex PCR, and TCRdb's table has in-frame clones only and misses some. V and J calls and clone size are copied from that table; D and trimming were computed from the DNA. Of 90,000 or so clones listed, 75% to 85% were seen once; the top ten hold 20% to 25%. The data originate from a study of blood T cell repertoires in COVID-19. In the study overall: Material from acute and convalescent COVID-19 was sourced from the United States, Italy and Spain. Sample material is recorded as cDNA or gDNA derived from T cells, B-cell-depleted T cells, or PBMCs.

Germline lookup yields CDR1 MDHEN and CDR2 SYDVKM. The V and J ends lost 6 bases and 2 bases respectively, with 4 bases between them. The CDR3 covers 11 residues. This TCR derives from a human donor in a cohort sampled during active COVID-19. The specimen was peripheral blood. The V gene is TRBV28, the J gene TRBJ2-5; unclear D gene. CDR3 amino acids: CASSQQETQYF. The CDR3 bases are TGTGCCAGCAGCCAACAAGAGACCCAGTACTTC.